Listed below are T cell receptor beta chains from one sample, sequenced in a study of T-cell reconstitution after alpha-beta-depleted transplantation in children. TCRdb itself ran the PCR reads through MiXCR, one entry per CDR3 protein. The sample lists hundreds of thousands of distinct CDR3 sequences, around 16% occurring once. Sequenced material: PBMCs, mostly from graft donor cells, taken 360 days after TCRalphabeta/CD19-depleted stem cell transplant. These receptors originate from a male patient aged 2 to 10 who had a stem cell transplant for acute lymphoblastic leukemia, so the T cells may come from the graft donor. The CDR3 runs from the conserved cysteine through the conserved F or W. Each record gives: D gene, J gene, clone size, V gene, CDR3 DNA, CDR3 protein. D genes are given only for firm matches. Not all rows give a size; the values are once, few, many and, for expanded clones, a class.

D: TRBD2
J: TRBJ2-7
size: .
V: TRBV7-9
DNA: TGTGCCAGCAGCTTCGGGACTAGCGGGAGTAACGAGCAGTACTTC
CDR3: CASSFGTSGSNEQYF

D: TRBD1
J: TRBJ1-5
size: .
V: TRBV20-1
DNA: TGCAGTGCAAGACAGGGCGTCGATCAGCCCCAGCATTTT
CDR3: CSARQGVDQPQHF

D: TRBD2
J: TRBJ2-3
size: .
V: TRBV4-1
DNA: TGCGCCAGCAGCCAAGGGCATGAACTAGCGGATAGCACAGATACGCAGTATTTT
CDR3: CASSQGHELADSTDTQYF

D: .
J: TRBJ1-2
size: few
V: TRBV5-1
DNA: TGCGCCAGCAGCTTGATTCAGGGTAGGGATGGCTACACCTTC
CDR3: CASSLIQGRDGYTF

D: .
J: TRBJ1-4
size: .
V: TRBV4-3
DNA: TGCGCCAGCAGCCAAGCCTGGGGGGGCAATGAAATAAGTGAAAAACTGTTTTTT
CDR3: CASSQAWGGNEISEKLFF

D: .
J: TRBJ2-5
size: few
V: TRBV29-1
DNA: TGCAGCGTTGGTGTTGAGACCCAGTACTTC
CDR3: CSVGVETQYF

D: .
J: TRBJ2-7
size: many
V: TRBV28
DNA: TGTGCCAGCAGTAACCAGGGGTTAACGGTCTACGAGCAGTACTTC
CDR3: CASSNQGLTVYEQYF

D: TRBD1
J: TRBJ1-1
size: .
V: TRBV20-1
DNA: TGCAGTGCTAGAATAACCCGGGACAGAACGAACACTGAAGCTTTCTTT
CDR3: CSARITRDRTNTEAFF

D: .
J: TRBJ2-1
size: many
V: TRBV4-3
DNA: TGCGCCAGCAGCCTTGCCGCGGGGGCTAGCGGCCTCTACAATGAGCAGTTCTTC
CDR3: CASSLAAGASGLYNEQFF

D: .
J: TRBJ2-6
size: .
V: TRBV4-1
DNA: TGCGCCAGCAGCCAAGAGGGTGGGAGACGCTCACTCAACTCTGGGGCCAACGTCCTGACTTTC
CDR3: CASSQEGGRRSLNSGANVLTF

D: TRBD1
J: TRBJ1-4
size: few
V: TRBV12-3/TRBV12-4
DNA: TGTGCCAGCAGTTTCGACAGGGTTAAATATGAAAAACTGTTTTTT
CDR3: CASSFDRVKYEKLFF

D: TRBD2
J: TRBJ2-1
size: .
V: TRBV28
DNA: TGTGCCAGCAGTTTACTAGCGGGAGGGCCCTCGGATGAGCAGTTCTTC
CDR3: CASSLLAGGPSDEQFF

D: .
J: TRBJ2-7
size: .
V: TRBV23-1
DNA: TGCGCCAGCAGTCAATCGGTGACTCCTGCCTACGAGCAGTACTTC
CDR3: CASSQSVTPAYEQYF

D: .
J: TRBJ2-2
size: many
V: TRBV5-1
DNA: TGCGCCAGCAGCTTGGCGGGGAACACCGGGGAGCTGTTTTTT
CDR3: CASSLAGNTGELFF

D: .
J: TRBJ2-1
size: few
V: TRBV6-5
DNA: TGTGCCAGCAGTTACTCGCCTCGGGAGCAGTTCTTC
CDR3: CASSYSPREQFF

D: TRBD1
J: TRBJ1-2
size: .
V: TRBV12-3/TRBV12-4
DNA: TGTGCCAGCAGTTTAAGGGGGCGGTTCAGTGGCTACACCTTC
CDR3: CASSLRGRFSGYTF

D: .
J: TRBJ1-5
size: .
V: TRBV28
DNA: TGTGCCAGCAGTCCCCCTGGGGCGGCGTATTCTCAGCCCCAGCATTTT
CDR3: CASSPPGAAYSQPQHF

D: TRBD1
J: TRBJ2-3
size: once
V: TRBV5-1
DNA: TGCGCCAGCAGCCATTTGATGGGGGACAGGGGAGGCACAGATACGCAGTATTTT
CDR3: CASSHLMGDRGGTDTQYF

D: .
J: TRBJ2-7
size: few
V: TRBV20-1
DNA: TGCAGTGCTAGAGATAGCAATGAGCAGTACTTC
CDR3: CSARDSNEQYF

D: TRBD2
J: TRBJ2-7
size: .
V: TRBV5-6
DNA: TGTGCCAGCAGCCGACCCGCGGGAGGAAACGAGCAGTACTTC
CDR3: CASSRPAGGNEQYF

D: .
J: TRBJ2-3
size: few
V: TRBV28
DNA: TGTGCCAGCAGTTTTTGGACAGGGACTAGCCCTACATTTCGGGGTACGCAGTATTTT
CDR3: CASSFWTGTSPTFRGTQYF

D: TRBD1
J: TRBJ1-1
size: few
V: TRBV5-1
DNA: TGCGCCAGCAGCTTGCGCTGGGACAGCCGGGGAGGTAACACTGAAGCTTTCTTT
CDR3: CASSLRWDSRGGNTEAFF

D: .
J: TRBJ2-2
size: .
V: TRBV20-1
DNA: TGCAGTGCTAGAGATAAACTAGCTTACCCCGGGGAGCTGTTTTTT
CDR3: CSARDKLAYPGELFF

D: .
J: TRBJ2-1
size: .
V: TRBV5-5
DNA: TGTGCCAGCAACCCCCCCAGGGCCGATGAGCAGTTCTTC
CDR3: CASNPPRADEQFF

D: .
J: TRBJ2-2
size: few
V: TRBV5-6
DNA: TGTGCCAGCATCGCATTCGGCGGGATCGACACCGGGGAGCTGTTTTTT
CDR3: CASIAFGGIDTGELFF

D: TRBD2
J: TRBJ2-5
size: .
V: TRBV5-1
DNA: TGCGCCAGCAATAGCGGGAGGGCGGGAGAGACCCAGTACTTC
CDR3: CASNSGRAGETQYF

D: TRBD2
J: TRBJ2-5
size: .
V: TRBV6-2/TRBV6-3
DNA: TGTGCCAGCAGTTACTCCGGGGGAGGGGAGACCCAGTACTTC
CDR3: CASSYSGGGETQYF

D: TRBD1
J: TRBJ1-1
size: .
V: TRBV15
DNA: TGTGCCACCAGCAGAGGCCCTCTGGGCGGTCATCAGGGGGTAGCTTTCTTT
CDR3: CATSRGPLGGHQGVAFF

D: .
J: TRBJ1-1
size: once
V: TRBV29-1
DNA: TGCAGCGTTCCCGGGGCCGGCGCTGAAGCTTTCTTT
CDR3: CSVPGAGAEAFF

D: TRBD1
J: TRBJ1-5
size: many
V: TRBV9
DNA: TGTGCCAGCAGCGTCGAGGGGGGACAGGGGGCCAATCAGCCCCAGCATTTT
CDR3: CASSVEGGQGANQPQHF

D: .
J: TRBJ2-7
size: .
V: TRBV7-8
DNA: TGTGCCAGCAGTGACTGGCGCTCCTACGAGCAGTACTTC
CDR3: CASSDWRSYEQYF

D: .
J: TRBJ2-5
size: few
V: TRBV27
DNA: TGTGCCAGCAGCAGGACAGTGTACCAAGAGACCCAGTACTTC
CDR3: CASSRTVYQETQYF

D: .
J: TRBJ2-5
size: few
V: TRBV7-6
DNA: TGTGCCAGCAGCCCTGGTAGTGTGGAGACCCAGTACTTC
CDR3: CASSPGSVETQYF

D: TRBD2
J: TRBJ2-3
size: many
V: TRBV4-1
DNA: TGCGCCAGCAGCCTTTCGGAGGCGGGAGTGCACACAGATACGCAGTATTTT
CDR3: CASSLSEAGVHTDTQYF

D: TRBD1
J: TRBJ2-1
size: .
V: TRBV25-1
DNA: TGTGCCAGCGAGGACAGGGCGCGTGTTGATGAGCAGTTCTTC
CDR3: CASEDRARVDEQFF

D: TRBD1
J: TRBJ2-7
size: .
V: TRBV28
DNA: TGTGCCAGCAGACCGACAGGGGACTACGAGCAGTACTTC
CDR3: CASRPTGDYEQYF

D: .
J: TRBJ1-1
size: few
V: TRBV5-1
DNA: TGCGCCAGCAGCTTCAGGGGAGGGACCATGAACACTGAAGCTTTCTTT
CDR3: CASSFRGGTMNTEAFF

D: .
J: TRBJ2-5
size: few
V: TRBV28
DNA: TGTGCCAGCAGTCTAACCCCCCTCCGGGGGTATATGGAGACCCAGTACTTC
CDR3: CASSLTPLRGYMETQYF

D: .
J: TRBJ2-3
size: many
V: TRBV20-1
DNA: TGCAGTGCTAGGCCCGTCAAGCGTGGGGTCACAGATACGCAGTATTTT
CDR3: CSARPVKRGVTDTQYF

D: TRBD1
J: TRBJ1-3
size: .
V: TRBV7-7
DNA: TGTGCTAGCAGCCCCGACAGGGGGGACACCATATATTTT
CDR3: CASSPDRGDTIYF

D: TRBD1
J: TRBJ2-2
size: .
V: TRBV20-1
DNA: TGCAGTGCTAGGACCGGGACAGGAAACACCGGGGAGCTGTTTTTT
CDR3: CSARTGTGNTGELFF

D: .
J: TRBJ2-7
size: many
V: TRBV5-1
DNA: TGCGCCAGCAGCTCGGCAGGTCGCTCCTACGAGCAGTACTTC
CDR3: CASSSAGRSYEQYF

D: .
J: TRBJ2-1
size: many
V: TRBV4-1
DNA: TGCGCCAGCAGCCAAAATGACCGACTGGTTGTTGATGAGCAGTTCTTC
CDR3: CASSQNDRLVVDEQFF

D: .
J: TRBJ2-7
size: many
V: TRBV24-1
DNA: TGTGCCACCAGTGATTTGGGGACTCTCGAGCAGTACTTC
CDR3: CATSDLGTLEQYF

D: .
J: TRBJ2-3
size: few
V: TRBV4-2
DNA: TGTGCCAGCAGGTACCAAACAGATACGCAGTATTTT
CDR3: CASRYQTDTQYF

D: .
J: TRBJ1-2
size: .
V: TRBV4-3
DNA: TGCGCCAGCAGCCAAGAAGGCCGCAGCAACTATGGCTACACCTTC
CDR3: CASSQEGRSNYGYTF

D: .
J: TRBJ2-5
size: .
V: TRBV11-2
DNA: TGTGCCAGCAGCTTAGAAGGGTTCGGAGAGACCCAGTACTTC
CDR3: CASSLEGFGETQYF

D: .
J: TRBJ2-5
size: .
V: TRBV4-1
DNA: TGCGCCAGCAGCCTCAGGCTAGAAAGTTGGGAGACCCAGTACTTC
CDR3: CASSLRLESWETQYF

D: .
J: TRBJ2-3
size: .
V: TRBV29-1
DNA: TGCAGCGTTGAAGATTCTAAGCGGGGCACAGATACGCAGTATTTT
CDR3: CSVEDSKRGTDTQYF

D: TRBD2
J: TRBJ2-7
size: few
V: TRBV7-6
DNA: TGTGCCAGCAGCTTGGAGTGGGTGGCGGGAGGGCCTAAGAACGAGCAGTACTTC
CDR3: CASSLEWVAGGPKNEQYF

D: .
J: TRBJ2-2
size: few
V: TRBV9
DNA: TGTGCCAGCAGCTTAAATACTAGATCCGGGGAGCTGTTTTTT
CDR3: CASSLNTRSGELFF

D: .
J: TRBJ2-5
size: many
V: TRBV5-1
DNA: TGCGCCAGCAGCCCTCAGGACCCCGGGACCCAGTACTTC
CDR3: CASSPQDPGTQYF